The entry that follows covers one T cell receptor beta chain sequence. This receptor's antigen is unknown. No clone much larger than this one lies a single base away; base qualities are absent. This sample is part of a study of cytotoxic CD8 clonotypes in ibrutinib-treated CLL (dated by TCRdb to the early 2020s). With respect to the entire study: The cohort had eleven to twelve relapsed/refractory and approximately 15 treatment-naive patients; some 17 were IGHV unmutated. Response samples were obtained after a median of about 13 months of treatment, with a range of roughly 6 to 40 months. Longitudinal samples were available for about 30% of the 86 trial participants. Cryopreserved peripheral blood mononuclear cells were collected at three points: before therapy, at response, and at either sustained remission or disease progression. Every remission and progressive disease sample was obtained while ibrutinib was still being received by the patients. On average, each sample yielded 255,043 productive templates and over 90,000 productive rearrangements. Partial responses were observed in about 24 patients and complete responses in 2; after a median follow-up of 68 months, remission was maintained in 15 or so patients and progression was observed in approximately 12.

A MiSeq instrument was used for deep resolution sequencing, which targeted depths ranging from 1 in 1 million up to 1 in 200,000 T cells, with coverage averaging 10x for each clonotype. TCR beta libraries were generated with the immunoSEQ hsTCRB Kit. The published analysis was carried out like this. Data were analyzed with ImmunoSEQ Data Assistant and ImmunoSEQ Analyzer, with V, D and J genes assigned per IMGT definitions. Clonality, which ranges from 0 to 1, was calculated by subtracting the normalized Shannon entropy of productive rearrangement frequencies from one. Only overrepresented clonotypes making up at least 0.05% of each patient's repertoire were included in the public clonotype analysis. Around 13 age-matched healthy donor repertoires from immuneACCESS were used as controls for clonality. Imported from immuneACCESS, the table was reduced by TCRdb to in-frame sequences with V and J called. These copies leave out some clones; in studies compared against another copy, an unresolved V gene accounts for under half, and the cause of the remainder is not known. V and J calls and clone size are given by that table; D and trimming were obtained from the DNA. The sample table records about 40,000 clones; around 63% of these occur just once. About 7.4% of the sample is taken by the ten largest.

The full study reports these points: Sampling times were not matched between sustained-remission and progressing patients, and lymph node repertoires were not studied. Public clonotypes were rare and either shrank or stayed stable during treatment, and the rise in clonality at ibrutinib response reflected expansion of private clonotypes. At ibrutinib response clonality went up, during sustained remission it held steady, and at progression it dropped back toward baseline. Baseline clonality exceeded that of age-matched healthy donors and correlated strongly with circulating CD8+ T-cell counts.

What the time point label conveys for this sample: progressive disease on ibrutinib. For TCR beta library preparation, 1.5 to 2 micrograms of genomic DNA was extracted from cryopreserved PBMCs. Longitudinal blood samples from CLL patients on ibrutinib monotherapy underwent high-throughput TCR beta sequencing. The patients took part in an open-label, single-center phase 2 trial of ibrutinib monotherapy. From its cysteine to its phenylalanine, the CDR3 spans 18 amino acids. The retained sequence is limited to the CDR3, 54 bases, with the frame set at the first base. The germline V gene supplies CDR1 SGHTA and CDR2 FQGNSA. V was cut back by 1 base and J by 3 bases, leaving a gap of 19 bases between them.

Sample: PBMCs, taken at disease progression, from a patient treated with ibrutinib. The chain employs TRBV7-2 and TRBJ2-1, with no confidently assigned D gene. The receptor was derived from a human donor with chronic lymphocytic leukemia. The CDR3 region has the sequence CASSLGSFGQPRYNEQFF. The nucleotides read TGTGCCAGCAGCTTAGGGTCCTTCGGCCAGCCCCGCTACAATGAGCAGTTCTTC.